Below, 32 T cell receptor beta chains from the same sample are listed, as sequenced in a study of Ad26.COV2.S vaccination and SARS-CoV-2 variants. Indicated treatment: 15 to 20 received Ad26.COV2.S at low or high dose, single or two shots; about 5 received placebo; per-sample allocation not given. Material that was analyzed had been drawn on day 63 after the first vaccine or placebo injection. Assay used: immunoSEQ multiplex PCR; TCRdb lists only in-frame clones, some missing. Of over 400,000 clones in the sample, about 90% were seen once. This specimen consisted of peripheral blood, obtained in a trial of Ad26.COV2.S vaccine versus placebo. Every receptor here comes from a person aged 18-60 years who received the Ad26.COV2.S COVID-19 vaccine or a placebo.

The V call is TRBV6-5, the J call TRBJ2-7; D is tentatively TRBD1 or TRBD2 (5 bases each). The CDR3 has 15 residues. The germline V gene encodes CDR1 MNHEY and CDR2 SVGAGI. V lost 0 bases to trimming and J lost 4 bases, with 13 bases between them. CDR3 sequence reads: CASSYSIRGYYEQYF. CDR3 DNA: TGTGCCAGCAGTTACTCTATCCGGGGCTATTACGAGCAGTACTTC.

The J gene is TRBJ1-3, the V gene TRBV5-4; perhaps TRBD1 as D (6 bases). V lost 4 bases to trimming and J lost 7 bases, with 12 bases between them. Germline V CDR1 and CDR2: SGHNT, YYREEE (reference sequence). The CDR3 spans 13 residues. CDR3 protein: CASSTDRGNTIYF. As DNA, the CDR3 is TGTGCCAGCAGCACGGACAGAGGGAACACCATATATTTT.

The CDR3 loop reads CAWTGGVMNTEAFF. In DNA, the CDR3 is TGTGCCTGGACCGGAGGCGTAATGAACACTGAAGCTTTCTTT. The V and J genes are TRBV30 and TRBJ1-1; no firm D call. Trimming cost V 4 bases and J 0 bases, with 12 bases left between them. The CDR3 consists of 14 residues. CDR1 and CDR2 from the germline V gene are GTSNPN and SVGIG (reference sequence).

This clone is a singleton in its sample. This chain links TRBV9 with TRBJ2-2; no clear D gene. Germline-derived CDR1 and CDR2 are SGDLS and YYNGEE. Trimming shortened V by 0 bases and J by 0 bases, and 6 bases separated the two germline ends. This CDR3 contains 15 residues. In DNA, the CDR3 is TGTGCCAGCAGCGTAGCCAGCACGAACACCGGGGAGCTGTTTTTT. Translated, it gives CASSVASTNTGELFF.

This clone was seen just once. The gene calls are TRBV5-1 and TRBJ1-4, with 10 bases lining up with TRBD1. The CDR3 runs to 18 residues. Germline V gene lookup returns CDR1 SGHRS and CDR2 YFSETQ. V was pared by 4 bases and J by 1 base, with 10 bases of the junction left unmatched. CDR3 protein: CASSPTTGGGVTNEKLFF. The CDR3 DNA is TGCGCCAGCAGCCCAACGACAGGGGGCGGTGTAACTAATGAAAAACTGTTTTTT.

This clone was seen once. The V and J genes are TRBV6-2 or TRBV6-3 and TRBJ1-1, with D tentatively TRBD1 (6 bases). V dropped 4 bases and J dropped 12 bases, with 18 bases sitting between them. Germline V gene lookup returns CDR1 MNHEY and CDR2 SVGEGT. The CDR3 runs to 13 residues. CDR3 DNA sequence: TGTGCCAGCAGTTTGCCAGGGGAAAGACCTCCTTTCTTT. Translating it yields CASSLPGERPPFF.

This clone was recorded only once. V and J are TRBV13 and TRBJ2-1; 10 nucleotides agree with TRBD2. Germline assignment: CDR1 PRHDT and CDR2 FYEKMQ (reference sequence). After removal of 0 bases from V and 4 bases from J, the junction contained 3 bases not matched to a gene. This CDR3 spans 16 amino acids. The CDR3 DNA is TGTGCCAGCAGCTTAGGTGGACTAGCGGTTTACAATGAGCAGTTCTTC. Protein: CASSLGGLAVYNEQFF.

V gene TRBV19 combines with J gene TRBJ2-5; D might be TRBD2 (6 bases). Germline CDR1 LNHDA, CDR2 SQIVND (reference sequence). The CDR3 runs to 13 residues. V was clipped by 10 bases and J by 5 bases, with 17 bases between them. The chain's CDR3 is CATSSFREETQYF. As DNA, the CDR3 is TGTGCCACCTCTTCTTTTCGGGAGGAGACCCAGTACTTC.

The chain couples TRBV3-1 (or the pseudogene TRBV3-2) to TRBJ1-1; D is undetermined. Trimming stripped 4 bases from V and 8 bases from J, with 17 bases between. CDR1 and CDR2 (germline): LGHDT, YNNKEL (reference sequence). The CDR3 sequence is 14 residues long. The CDR3 region is CASSPPSSLGEAFF. The CDR3 nucleotides read TGTGCCAGCAGCCCACCGAGCAGTCTCGGGGAAGCTTTCTTT.

This sequence joins TRBV6-6 and TRBJ2-1; the D gene is possibly TRBD2 (7 bases). This CDR3 is built from 14 residues. Germline-derived CDR1 and CDR2 are MNHNY and SVGAGI (reference sequence). V lost 2 bases and J 10 bases, leaving 15 bases between the germline ends. CDR3 amino acids: CASSYPGGPGEQFF. The CDR3 DNA reads as TGTGCCAGCAGTTACCCGGGGGGCCCGGGGGAGCAGTTCTTC.

The chain is built from TRBV7-2 and TRBJ1-2; no clear D. Germline CDR1 SGHTA, CDR2 FQGNSA. The length of the CDR3 is 14 residues. V shed 5 bases and J shed 1 base, with 11 bases lying between them. CDR3 in DNA: TGTGCCAGCAGCCCGCGTGAGGGTAACTATGGCTACACCTTC. It is translated as CASSPREGNYGYTF.

The chain employs TRBV7-8 and TRBJ2-2, with D tentatively TRBD2 (6 bases). There are 16 residues in the CDR3. V was shortened by 1 base and J by 4 bases, with 13 bases between the two germline ends. Per germline, CDR1 SGHVS and CDR2 FQNEAQ. CDR3: CASSLVEGISTGELFF. Written as DNA, the CDR3 is TGTGCCAGCAGCTTAGTGGAGGGAATCTCCACCGGGGAGCTGTTTTTT. The full variable domain, with the rest looked up from reference TRBV7-8 and TRBJ2-2, is GAGVSQSPRYKVAKRGQDVALRCDPISGHVSLFWYQQALGQGPEFLTYFQNEAQLDKSGLPSDRFFAERPEGSVSTLKIQRTQQEDSAVYLCASSLVEGISTGELFFGEGSRLTVL.

This clone was seen a single time. DNA for the CDR3: TGTGCCAGCAGCTCCCTTACAGCCATCTCTGGAAACACCATATATTTT. Encoded protein: CASSSLTAISGNTIYF. The chain joins TRBV7-6 to TRBJ1-3; unclear D gene. The V end was cut by 4 bases, the J end by 0 bases, with 13 bases between. The CDR3 is 16 residues long. CDR1 SGHVS and CDR2 FNYEAQ come from the germline V gene.

The chain uses TRBV19 and TRBJ1-1; D gene uncertain. With 10 bases removed from V and 4 bases from J, the gap between germline ends came to 10 bases. The CDR3 covers 11 residues. CDR1 and CDR2 from the germline V gene are LNHDA and SQIVND (reference sequence). The CDR3 bases are TGTGCCACCTTGACCGGCACTGAAGCTTTCTTT. Its translation is CATLTGTEAFF.

The V call is TRBV29-1, the J call TRBJ2-7; D not certain. Deletions cut 4 bases from V and 2 bases from J, with 9 bases between. Germline CDR1 is SQVTM and CDR2 is ANQGSEA. This CDR3 is built from 12 residues. The DNA for the CDR3 is TGCAGCGTTGGGGCTCCGACCTACGAGCAGTACTTC. Translating gives CSVGAPTYEQYF.

This sequence joins TRBV5-1 and TRBJ2-7; D is undetermined. Between the trimmed V and J ends, which lost 5 bases and 3 bases, there was a span of 6 bases. Looked up from germline, CDR1 is SGHRS and CDR2 is YFSETQ. The CDR3 has 11 amino acids. The CDR3 reads CASSSIYEQYF. CDR3 nucleotides: TGCGCCAGCAGTTCCATCTACGAGCAGTACTTC.

The V and J genes are TRBV5-4 and TRBJ2-7; no firm D call. The CDR3 totals 12 residues. Germline V gene data show CDR1 as SGHNT and CDR2 as YYREEE (reference sequence). V was cut by 0 bases and J by 6 bases, with 7 bases left in between. In nucleotides, the CDR3 is TGTGCCAGCAGCTTGGTGAGTGGCGAGCAGTACTTC. Its translation: CASSLVSGEQYF.

The J gene is TRBJ1-2, the V gene TRBV5-3; TRBD1 agrees at 8 bases. TRBV5-3 belongs to the ORF category, with a function that is uncertain. There are 18 residues in the CDR3. Trimming cost V 2 bases and J 0 bases; bases outside gene matches: 12. As DNA, the CDR3 is TGTGCCAGAAGCTTCATGGTGGGACAGGAGTTAGCTAACTATGGCTACACCTTC. Translation gives CARSFMVGQELANYGYTF.

The rearrangement links TRBV4-1 to TRBJ2-1; D gene uncertain. V was shortened by 2 bases and J by 6 bases, with 8 bases between the two germline ends. Per germline, CDR1 MGHRA and CDR2 YSYEKL. CDR3 length: 13 amino acids. CDR3 nucleotides: TGCGCCAGCAGCCAACCTGTGACCAATGAGCAGTTCTTC. It is translated as CASSQPVTNEQFF.

The V call is TRBV6-2 or TRBV6-3, the J call TRBJ2-5; 9 positions match TRBD2. In germline, CDR1 is MNHEY, CDR2 SVGEGT. Trimming took 2 bases from V and 3 from J; bases not matched to a gene: 7. The CDR3 has 16 amino acids. The CDR3, as DNA: TGTGCCAGCAGTTACCTCTTAAGCGGGGGGAAAGAGACCCAGTACTTC. This gives the protein CASSYLLSGGKETQYF.

The chain has TRBV5-4 and TRBJ2-7; 8 bases fit TRBD1. Losses at the gene ends were 4 bases for V and 3 bases for J; bases not matched to a gene: 9. Per the germline V gene, CDR1 is SGHNT and CDR2 is YYREEE (reference sequence). CDR3 length: 15 amino acids. In DNA form, the CDR3 reads TGTGCCAGCAGCCTGACAGGGGACCCAATCTACGAGCAGTACTTC. This gives the protein CASSLTGDPIYEQYF.

This chain uses TRBV11-2 with TRBJ2-1; D gene ambiguous. CDR3 length equals 12 residues. Germline CDR1 reads SGHAT; CDR2 reads FQNNGV. The ends were cut back, 2 bases at V and 10 bases at J, with 9 bases in the middle. The CDR3 sequence: CASSLSLSEQFF. Written as DNA, the CDR3 is TGTGCCAGCAGCTTAAGCCTTTCCGAGCAGTTCTTC.

The V call is TRBV9, the J call TRBJ2-1; TRBD2 is a possible D gene (6 bases). CDR1 is SGDLS and CDR2 is YYNGEE in the germline V gene. The V gene lost 4 bases and the J gene lost 8 bases, with 25 bases spanning the gap. The CDR3 has 17 residues. CDR3 sequence reads: CASSIIPVGGAAHEQFF. The CDR3 bases are TGTGCCAGCAGCATCATCCCCGTCGGCGGGGCCGCCCATGAGCAGTTCTTC.

V gene TRBV5-1 combines with J gene TRBJ2-3; D possibly uses TRBD1 or TRBD2 (5 bases each). V shed 4 bases and J shed 3 bases, with 12 bases lying between them. Germline V gives CDR1 SGHRS, CDR2 YFSETQ. The CDR3 is 14 amino acids. The DNA for the CDR3 is TGCGCCAGCAGCCTCGGGACGTGGACAGATACGCAGTATTTT. This sequence encodes CASSLGTWTDTQYF.

J is TRBJ2-7 and V is TRBV10-3, with TRBD1 as a possible D gene (5 bases). There are 14 residues in the CDR3. In germline, CDR1 is ENHRY, CDR2 SYGVKD. V was trimmed by 4 bases and J by 9 bases, leaving 19 bases between them. The CDR3 spells CAISGGGSLRGQYF. In DNA, the CDR3 is TGTGCCATCAGTGGGGGCGGATCCCTACGAGGGCAGTACTTC.

The rearrangement links TRBV29-1 to TRBJ2-3, with TRBD2 matching over 7 bases. V shed 6 bases, J shed 6 bases, and the junction held 3 bases outside the gene matches. The CDR3 is made up of 11 amino acids. The germline V gene has CDR1 SQVTM and CDR2 ANQGSEA. CDR3 sequence: CSVTSYDTQYF. CDR3 nucleotide sequence: TGCAGCGTGACTAGCTACGATACGCAGTATTTT.

The chain carries TRBV7-2 and TRBJ2-7; 9 bases fit TRBD2. The CDR3 is 15 residues long. Per the germline V gene, CDR1 is SGHTA and CDR2 is FQGNSA. With 5 bases clipped from V and 5 bases from J, the junction kept 10 bases outside the gene matches. The CDR3 DNA reads TGTGCCAGCAGCCTACGAGCGGGGGGCCGTCACGAGCAGTACTTC. As protein: CASSLRAGGRHEQYF.

The V call is TRBV4-2, the J call TRBJ2-3; 9 nucleotides align to TRBD1. The germline V gene encodes CDR1 LGHNA and CDR2 YNFKEQ. The CDR3 extends over 16 amino acids. V lost 1 base to trimming and J lost 2 bases; unmatched junction nucleotides: 4. CDR3 region: CASSQGRDRATDTQYF. For the CDR3, the DNA is TGTGCCAGCAGCCAAGGCCGGGACAGGGCCACAGATACGCAGTATTTT.

V gene TRBV24-1 combines with J gene TRBJ1-2, with D possibly TRBD1 on 6 matching bases. Trimming left V 7 bases short and J 6 bases short, with 17 bases between. The CDR3 sequence is 14 residues long. CDR1 is KGHDR and CDR2 is SFDVKD in the germline V gene. This CDR3 is CATSPRRGADGYTF. CDR3 DNA sequence: TGTGCCACCAGCCCGCGGCGGGGGGCGGATGGCTACACCTTC.

The chain carries TRBV5-1 and TRBJ1-6, with D hard to call. This CDR3 has 16 residues. Per germline, CDR1 SGHRS and CDR2 YFSETQ. V was trimmed by 4 bases and J by 3 bases, leaving 14 bases between them. The CDR3 is CASSPARTDYNSPLHF. For the CDR3, the DNA is TGCGCCAGCAGCCCGGCCCGTACAGACTATAATTCACCCCTCCACTTT.

The chain has TRBV7-8 and TRBJ2-1, with 11 nucleotides matching TRBD2. Germline V gene sequence: CDR1 SGHVS, CDR2 FQNEAQ. The CDR3 runs to 15 residues. The junction had 6 bases not matched to a gene; V was cut back by 6 bases and J by 5 bases. The CDR3 reads CASRLAGGPNNEQFF. CDR3 sequence (DNA): TGTGCCAGCAGGCTAGCGGGGGGTCCTAACAATGAGCAGTTCTTC.

The rearrangement joins TRBV6-5 to TRBJ2-7; D is unresolved. From germline, CDR1 is MNHEY and CDR2 SVGAGI. With 1 base removed from V and 7 bases from J, the gap between germline ends came to 17 bases. The length of the CDR3 is 15 residues. CDR3 in DNA: TGTGCCAGCAGTTACTATCGAGGAAGGGTTGGAGAGCAGTACTTC. Translation gives CASSYYRGRVGEQYF.